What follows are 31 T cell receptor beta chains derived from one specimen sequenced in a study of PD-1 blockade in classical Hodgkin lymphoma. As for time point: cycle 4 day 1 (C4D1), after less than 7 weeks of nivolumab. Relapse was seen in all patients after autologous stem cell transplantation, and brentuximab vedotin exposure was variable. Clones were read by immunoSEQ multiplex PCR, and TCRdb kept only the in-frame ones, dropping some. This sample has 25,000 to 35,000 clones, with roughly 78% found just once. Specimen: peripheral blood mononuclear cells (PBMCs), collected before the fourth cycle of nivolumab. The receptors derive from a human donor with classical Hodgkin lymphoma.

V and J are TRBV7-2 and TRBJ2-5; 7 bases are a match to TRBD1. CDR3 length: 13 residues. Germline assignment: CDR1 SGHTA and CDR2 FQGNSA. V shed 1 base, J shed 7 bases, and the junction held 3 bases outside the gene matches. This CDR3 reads CASSLGQGGTQYF. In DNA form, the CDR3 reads TGTGCCAGCAGCTTAGGACAGGGTGGGACCCAGTACTTC.

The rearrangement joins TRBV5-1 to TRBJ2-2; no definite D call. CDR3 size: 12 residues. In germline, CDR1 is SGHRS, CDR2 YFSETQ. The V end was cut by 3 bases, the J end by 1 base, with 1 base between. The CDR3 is CASSWNTGELFF. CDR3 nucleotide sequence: TGCGCCAGCAGCTGGAACACCGGGGAGCTGTTTTTT.

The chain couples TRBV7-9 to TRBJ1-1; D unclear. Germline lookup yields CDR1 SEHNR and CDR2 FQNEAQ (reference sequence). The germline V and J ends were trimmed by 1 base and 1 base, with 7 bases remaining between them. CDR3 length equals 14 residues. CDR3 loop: CASSLETSNTEAFF. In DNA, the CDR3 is TGTGCCAGCAGCTTAGAGACATCGAACACTGAAGCTTTCTTT.

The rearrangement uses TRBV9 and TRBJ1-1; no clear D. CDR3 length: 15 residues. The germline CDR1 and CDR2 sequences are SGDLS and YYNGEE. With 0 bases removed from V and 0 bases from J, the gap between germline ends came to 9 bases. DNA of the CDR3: TGTGCCAGCAGCGTAGGGTTCCAACTGAACACTGAAGCTTTCTTT. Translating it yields CASSVGFQLNTEAFF. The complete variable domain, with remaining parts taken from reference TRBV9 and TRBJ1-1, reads DSGVTQTPKHLITATGQRVTLRCSPRSGDLSVYWYQQSLDQGLQFLIQYYNGEERAKGNILERFSAQQFPDLHSELNLSSLELGDSALYFCASSVGFQLNTEAFFGQGTRLTVV.

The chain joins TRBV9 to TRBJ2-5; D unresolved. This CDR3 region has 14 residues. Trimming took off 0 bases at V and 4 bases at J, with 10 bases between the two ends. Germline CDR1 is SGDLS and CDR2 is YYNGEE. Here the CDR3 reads CASSVAWGSETQYF. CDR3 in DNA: TGTGCCAGCAGCGTAGCATGGGGTTCAGAGACCCAGTACTTC.

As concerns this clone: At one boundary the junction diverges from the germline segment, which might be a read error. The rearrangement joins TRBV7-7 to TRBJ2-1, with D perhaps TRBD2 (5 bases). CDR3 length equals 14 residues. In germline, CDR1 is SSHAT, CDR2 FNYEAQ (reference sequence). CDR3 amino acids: CASSLRPADNEQFF. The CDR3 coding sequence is TGTGCTAGCAGCCTAAGACCAGCGGACAATGAGCAGTTCTTC.

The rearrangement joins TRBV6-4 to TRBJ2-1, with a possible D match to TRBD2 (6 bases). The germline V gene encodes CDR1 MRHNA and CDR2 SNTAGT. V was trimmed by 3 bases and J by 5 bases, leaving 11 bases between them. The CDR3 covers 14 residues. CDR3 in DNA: TGTGCCAGCAGTGAGAGTCTAGCGAACAATGAGCAGTTCTTC. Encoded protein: CASSESLANNEQFF.

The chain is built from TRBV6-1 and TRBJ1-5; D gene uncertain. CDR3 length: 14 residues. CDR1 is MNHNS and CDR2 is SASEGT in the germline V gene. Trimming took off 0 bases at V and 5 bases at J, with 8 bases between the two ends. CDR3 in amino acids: CASSEADAHQPQHF. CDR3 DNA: TGTGCCAGCAGTGAAGCAGACGCCCATCAGCCCCAGCATTTT.

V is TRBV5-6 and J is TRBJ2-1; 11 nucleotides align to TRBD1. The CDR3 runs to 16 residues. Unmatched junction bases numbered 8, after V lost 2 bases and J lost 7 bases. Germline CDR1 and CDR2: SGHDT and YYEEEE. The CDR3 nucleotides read TGTGCCAGCAGCTTTCGGTCCGGGACAGGGGGAAATGAGCAGTTCTTC. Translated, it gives CASSFRSGTGGNEQFF.

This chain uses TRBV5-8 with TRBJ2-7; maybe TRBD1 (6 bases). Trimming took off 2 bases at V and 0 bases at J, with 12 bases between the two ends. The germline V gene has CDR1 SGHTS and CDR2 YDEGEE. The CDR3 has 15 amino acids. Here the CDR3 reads CASSFYRVGSYEQYF. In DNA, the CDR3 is TGTGCCAGCAGCTTTTACAGGGTGGGCTCCTACGAGCAGTACTTC. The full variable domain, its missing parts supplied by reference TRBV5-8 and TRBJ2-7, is EAGVTQSPTHLIKTRGQQATLRCSPISGHTSVYWYQQALGLGLQFLLWYDEGEERNRGNFPPRFSGRQFPNYSSELNVNALELEDSALYLCASSFYRVGSYEQYFGPGTRLTVT.

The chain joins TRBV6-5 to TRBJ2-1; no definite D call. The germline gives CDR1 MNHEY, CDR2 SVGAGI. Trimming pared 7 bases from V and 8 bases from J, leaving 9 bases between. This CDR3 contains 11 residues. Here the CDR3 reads CASTGVYEQFF. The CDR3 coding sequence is TGTGCCAGCACTGGCGTCTATGAGCAGTTCTTC.

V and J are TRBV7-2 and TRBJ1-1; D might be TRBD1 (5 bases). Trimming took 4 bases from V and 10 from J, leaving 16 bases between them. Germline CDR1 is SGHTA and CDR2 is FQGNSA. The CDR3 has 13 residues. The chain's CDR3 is CASSSGRGTGAFF. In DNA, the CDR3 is TGTGCCAGCAGCTCCGGCCGGGGCACAGGAGCTTTCTTT.

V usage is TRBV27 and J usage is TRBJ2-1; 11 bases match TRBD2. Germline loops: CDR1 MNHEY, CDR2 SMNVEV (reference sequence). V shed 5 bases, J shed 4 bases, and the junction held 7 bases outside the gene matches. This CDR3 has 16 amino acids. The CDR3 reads CASSRQLAGVYNEQFF. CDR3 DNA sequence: TGTGCCAGCAGTCGACAACTAGCGGGAGTTTACAATGAGCAGTTCTTC.

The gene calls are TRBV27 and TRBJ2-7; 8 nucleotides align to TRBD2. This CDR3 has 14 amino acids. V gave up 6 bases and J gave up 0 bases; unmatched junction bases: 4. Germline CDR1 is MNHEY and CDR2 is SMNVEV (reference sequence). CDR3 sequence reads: CASRTSGSSYEQYF. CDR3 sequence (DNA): TGTGCCAGCAGGACAAGCGGGAGCTCCTACGAGCAGTACTTC.

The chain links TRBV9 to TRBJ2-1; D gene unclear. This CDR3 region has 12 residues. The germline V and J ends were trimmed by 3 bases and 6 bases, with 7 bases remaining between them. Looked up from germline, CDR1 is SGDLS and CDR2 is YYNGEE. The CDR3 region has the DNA TGTGCCAGCAGCGCCACCGGCAATGAGCAGTTCTTC. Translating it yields CASSATGNEQFF.

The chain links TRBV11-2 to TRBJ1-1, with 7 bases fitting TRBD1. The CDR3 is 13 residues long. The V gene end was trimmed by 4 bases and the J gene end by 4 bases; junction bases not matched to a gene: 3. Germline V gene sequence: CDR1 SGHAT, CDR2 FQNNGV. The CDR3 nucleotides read TGTGCCAGCAGCTGGACAGGTGTCACTGAAGCTTTCTTT. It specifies CASSWTGVTEAFF.

The CDR3 region has the DNA TGTGCCAGCAACACAGGGTGGGGAAACACCATATATTTT. It is translated as CASNTGWGNTIYF. J is TRBJ1-3 and V is TRBV6-1, with D possibly matching TRBD1 (6 bases). Between the trimmed V and J ends, which lost 7 bases and 4 bases, there was a span of 11 bases. This CDR3 has 13 residues. CDR1 MNHNS and CDR2 SASEGT come from the germline V gene.

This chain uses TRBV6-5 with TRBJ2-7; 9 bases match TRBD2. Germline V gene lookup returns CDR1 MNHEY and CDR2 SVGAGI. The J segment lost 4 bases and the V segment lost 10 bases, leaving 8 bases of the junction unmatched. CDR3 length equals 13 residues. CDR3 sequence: CATTGTSWYEQYF. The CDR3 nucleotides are TGTGCCACCACCGGGACTAGCTGGTACGAGCAGTACTTC.

CDR3: CASSPGTGNIQYF. The CDR3 DNA sequence: TGTGCCAGTAGCCCAGGGACAGGAAACATTCAGTACTTC. This rearrangement joins TRBV19 to TRBJ2-4; 8 bases are a match to TRBD1. Germline V lookup: CDR1 LNHDA, CDR2 SQIVND (reference sequence). The V gene end was trimmed by 6 bases and the J gene end by 6 bases; junction bases not matched to a gene: 4. The CDR3 sequence is 13 residues long.

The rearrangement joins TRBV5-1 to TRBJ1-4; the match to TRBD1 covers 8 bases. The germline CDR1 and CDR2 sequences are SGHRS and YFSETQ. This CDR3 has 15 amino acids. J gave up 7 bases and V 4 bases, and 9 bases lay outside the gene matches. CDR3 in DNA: TGCGCCAGCAGCGGGCAGGGGGCGCAAGGTGAAAAACTGTTTTTT. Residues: CASSGQGAQGEKLFF. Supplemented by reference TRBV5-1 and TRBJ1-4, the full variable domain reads KAGVTQTPRYLIKTRGQQVTLSCSPISGHRSVSWYQQTPGQGLQFLFEYFSETQRNKGNFPGRFSGRQFSNSRSEMNVSTLELGDSALYLCASSGQGAQGEKLFFGSGTQLSVL.

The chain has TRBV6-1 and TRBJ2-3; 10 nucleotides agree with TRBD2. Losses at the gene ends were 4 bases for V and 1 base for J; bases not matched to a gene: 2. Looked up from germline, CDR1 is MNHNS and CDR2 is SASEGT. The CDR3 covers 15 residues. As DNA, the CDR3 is TGTGCCAGCAGTGTTCTAGCGGGAGGCACAGATACGCAGTATTTT. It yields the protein CASSVLAGGTDTQYF.

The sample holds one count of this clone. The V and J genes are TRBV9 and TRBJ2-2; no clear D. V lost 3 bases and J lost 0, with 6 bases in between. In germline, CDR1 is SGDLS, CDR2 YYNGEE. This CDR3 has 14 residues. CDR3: CASSGAANTGELFF. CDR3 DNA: TGTGCCAGCAGCGGTGCGGCGAACACCGGGGAGCTGTTTTTT.

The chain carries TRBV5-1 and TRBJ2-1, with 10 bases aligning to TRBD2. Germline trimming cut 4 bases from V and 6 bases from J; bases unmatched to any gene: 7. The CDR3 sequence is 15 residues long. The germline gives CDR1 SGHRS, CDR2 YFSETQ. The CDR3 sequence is CASSPGLAGVNEQFF. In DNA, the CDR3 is TGCGCCAGCAGCCCCGGTCTAGCGGGAGTCAATGAGCAGTTCTTC.

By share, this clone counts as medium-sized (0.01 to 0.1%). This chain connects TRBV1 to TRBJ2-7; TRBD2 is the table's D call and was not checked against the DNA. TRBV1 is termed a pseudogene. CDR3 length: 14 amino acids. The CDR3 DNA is TGCACCAGCAGCCAAGTTAGCGGGAGGCTCGAGCAGTACTTC. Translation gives CTSSQVSGRLEQYF.

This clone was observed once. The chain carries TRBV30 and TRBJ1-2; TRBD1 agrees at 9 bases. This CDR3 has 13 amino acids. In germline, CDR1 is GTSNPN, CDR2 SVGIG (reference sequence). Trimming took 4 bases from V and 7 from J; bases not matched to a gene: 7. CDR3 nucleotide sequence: TGTGCCTGGACCATACAGGGGGCTACTGGCTACACCTTC. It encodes CAWTIQGATGYTF.

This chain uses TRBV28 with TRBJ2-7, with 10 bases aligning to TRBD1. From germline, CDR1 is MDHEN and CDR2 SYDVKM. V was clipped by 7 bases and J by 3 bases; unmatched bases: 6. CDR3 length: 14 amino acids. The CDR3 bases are TGTGCCAGCACCACGACAGGGGGCTTCTACGAGCAGTACTTC. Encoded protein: CASTTTGGFYEQYF.

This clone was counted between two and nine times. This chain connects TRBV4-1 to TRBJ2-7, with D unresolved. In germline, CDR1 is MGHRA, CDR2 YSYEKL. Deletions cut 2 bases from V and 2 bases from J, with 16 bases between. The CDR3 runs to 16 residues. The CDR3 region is CASSQSAELLPYEQYF. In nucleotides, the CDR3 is TGCGCCAGCAGCCAATCGGCCGAACTTCTTCCCTACGAGCAGTACTTC.

This chain's CDR3 is CASSVLAGGAEQFF. The CDR3 coding sequence is TGTGCCAGCAGTGTACTAGCGGGAGGGGCTGAGCAGTTCTTC. The chain has TRBV28 and TRBJ2-1, with 13 bases matching TRBD2. Germline V CDR1 and CDR2: MDHEN, SYDVKM. J lost 9 bases, V lost 5 bases, and 4 bases had no gene match. The CDR3 totals 14 residues.

CDR3 protein: CSGGEYEQYF. The CDR3 bases are TGCAGCGGTGGCGAGTACGAGCAGTACTTC. J is TRBJ2-7 and V is TRBV29-1; D not resolved. This CDR3 has 10 residues. Germline-derived CDR1 and CDR2 are SQVTM and ANQGSEA. Trimming left V 7 bases short and J 4 bases short, with 8 bases between.

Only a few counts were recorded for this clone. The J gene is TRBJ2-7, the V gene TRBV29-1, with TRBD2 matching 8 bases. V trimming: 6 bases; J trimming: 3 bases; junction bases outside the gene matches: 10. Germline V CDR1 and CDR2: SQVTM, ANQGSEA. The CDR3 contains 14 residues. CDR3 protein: CSVKLAVGNYEQYF. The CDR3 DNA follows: TGCAGCGTCAAACTAGCGGTGGGGAACTACGAGCAGTACTTC.

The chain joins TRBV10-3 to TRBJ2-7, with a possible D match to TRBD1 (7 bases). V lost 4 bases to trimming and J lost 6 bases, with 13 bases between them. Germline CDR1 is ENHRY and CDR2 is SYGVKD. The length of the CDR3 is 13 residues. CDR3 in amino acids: CAISGSGGGEQYF. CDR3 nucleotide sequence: TGTGCCATCAGTGGGTCAGGGGGAGGCGAGCAGTACTTC.